The 20 T cell receptor beta chains listed next were all sequenced from one sample in a study of T cells after posttransplantation cyclophosphamide. Only in-frame clones appear in the TCRdb table, and some are missing; sequencing was by immunoSEQ multiplex PCR. The specimen has about 38,000 clones, none found just once. The sample taken for sequencing was PBMCs. All receptors come from a man aged 25 to 40 in good health and a related stem cell transplant donor.

This clone was picked up many times. The rearrangement links TRBV7-9 to TRBJ1-1, with a tentative D call TRBD1 (5 bases). Between the trimmed V and J ends, which lost 5 bases and 2 bases, there was a span of 9 bases. Per the germline V gene, CDR1 is SEHNR and CDR2 is FQNEAQ (reference sequence). The CDR3 runs 13 residues. Here the CDR3 DNA reads TGTGCCAGCAGCCCACAGGCCAACACTGAAGCTTTCTTT. Amino acids: CASSPQANTEAFF.

This clone was seen ten or more times. The chain uses TRBV6-5 and TRBJ1-1, with 8 bases identical to TRBD1. CDR1 is MNHEY, CDR2 SVGAGI, per germline. V was clipped by 2 bases and J by 1 base; unmatched bases: 0. The CDR3 totals 14 residues. The CDR3 here is CASSYTGGNTEAFF. CDR3 sequence (DNA): TGTGCCAGCAGTTACACAGGGGGGAACACTGAAGCTTTCTTT.

This clone was detected ten times or more. This chain connects TRBV2 to TRBJ1-1; no reliable D call. This CDR3 spans 14 amino acids. The germline V and J ends were trimmed by 1 base and 5 bases, with 11 bases remaining between them. In germline, CDR1 is SNHLY, CDR2 FYNNEI. This chain's CDR3 is CASSEGRGWTEAFF. DNA for the CDR3: TGTGCCAGCAGTGAAGGGCGGGGTTGGACTGAAGCTTTCTTT. The full variable domain, with the rest looked up from reference TRBV2 and TRBJ1-1, is EPEVTQTPSHQVTQMGQEVILRCVPISNHLYFYWYRQILGQKVEFLVSFYNNEISEKSEIFDDQFSVERPDGSNFTLKIRSTKLEDSAMYFCASSEGRGWTEAFFGQGTRLTVV.

The chain combines TRBV5-1 with TRBJ2-5; D uncertain. The length of the CDR3 is 13 residues. Trimming cost V 0 bases and J 1 base, with 4 bases left between them. Germline CDR1 and CDR2: SGHRS and YFSETQ. The CDR3 DNA reads TGCGCCAGCAGCTTGGTAGCCCAAGAGACCCAGTACTTC. Translating it yields CASSLVAQETQYF.

This clone was seen many times. This chain uses TRBV5-1 with TRBJ2-1; 9 bases are a match to TRBD1. The CDR3 is 15 residues long. Germline CDR1 SGHRS, CDR2 YFSETQ. V was pared by 4 bases and J by 7 bases, with 9 bases of the junction left unmatched. CDR3 sequence reads: CASSRVTGGKNEQFF. CDR3 coding DNA: TGCGCCAGCAGCCGCGTAACAGGGGGCAAAAATGAGCAGTTCTTC. Variable domain in full (rest from reference TRBV5-1 and TRBJ2-1): KAGVTQTPRYLIKTRGQQVTLSCSPISGHRSVSWYQQTPGQGLQFLFEYFSETQRNKGNFPGRFSGRQFSNSRSEMNVSTLELGDSALYLCASSRVTGGKNEQFFGPGTRLTVL.

This clone was counted ten times or more. V gene TRBV27 combines with J gene TRBJ2-7, with 10 bases fitting TRBD1. The ends lost 8 bases at V and 12 bases at J; junction bases unmatched: 4. The CDR3 runs to 10 residues. In germline, CDR1 is MNHEY, CDR2 SMNVEV (reference sequence). The CDR3 coding sequence is TGTGCCAGCCTCAGGGACAGGGGGTACTTC. This encodes CASLRDRGYF.

This clone was recorded at least ten times. This chain joins TRBV5-6 and TRBJ2-3; 11 bases match TRBD2. There are 16 residues in the CDR3. Germline V gene data show CDR1 as SGHDT and CDR2 as YYEEEE. V dropped 2 bases and J dropped 2; count of bases not matched to a gene: 4. CDR3 coding DNA: TGTGCCAGCAGCTTACTAGCGGGGGAGAACACAGATACGCAGTATTTT. Translating it yields CASSLLAGENTDTQYF. Together with reference TRBV5-6 and TRBJ2-3, the CDR3 gives the full variable domain: DAGVTQSPTHLIKTRGQQVTLRCSPKSGHDTVSWYQQALGQGPQFIFQYYEEEERQRGNFPDRFSGHQFPNYSSELNVNALLLGDSALYLCASSLLAGENTDTQYFGPGTRLTVL.

This clone was observed many times. V and J are TRBV28 and TRBJ2-4; maybe TRBD2 (6 bases). CDR1 is MDHEN and CDR2 is SYDVKM in the germline V gene. V was pared by 6 bases and J by 1 base, with 19 bases between. The CDR3 has 17 residues. This CDR3 reads CASSPMAGGVAKNIQYF. CDR3 sequence (DNA): TGTGCCAGCAGCCCCATGGCGGGCGGGGTCGCCAAAAACATTCAGTACTTC. The variable domain in full, with the rest retrieved from reference TRBV28 and TRBJ2-4, is DVKVTQSSRYLVKRTGEKVFLECVQDMDHENMFWYRQDPGLGLRLIYFSYDVKMKEKGDIPEGYSVSREKKERFSLILESASTNQTSMYLCASSPMAGGVAKNIQYFGAGTRLSVL.

This clone occurred many times. The chain has TRBV28 and TRBJ1-4; the match to TRBD1 covers 8 bases. After removal of 5 bases from V and 7 bases from J, the junction contained 12 bases not matched to a gene. Per germline, CDR1 MDHEN and CDR2 SYDVKM. The length of the CDR3 is 16 residues. CDR3 in amino acids: CASSESQGAVSEKLFF. In DNA, the CDR3 is TGTGCCAGCAGTGAAAGTCAGGGGGCAGTTAGTGAAAAACTGTTTTTT.

The chain is built from TRBV5-1 and TRBJ2-2; D unclear. The CDR3 is 15 amino acids. The ends were cut back, 4 bases at V and 4 bases at J, with 14 bases in the middle. The germline V gene has CDR1 SGHRS and CDR2 YFSETQ. The CDR3 loop is CASSRWALGTGELFF. In DNA form, the CDR3 reads TGCGCCAGCAGCCGGTGGGCGCTTGGCACCGGGGAGCTGTTTTTT.

There are many counts of this clone. The rearrangement uses TRBV7-2 and TRBJ2-3; the match to TRBD1 covers 10 bases. The V gene's germline CDR1 is SGHTA and CDR2 FQGNSA. The ends lost 5 bases at V and 3 bases at J; junction bases unmatched: 11. The CDR3 has 17 residues. As DNA, the CDR3 is TGTGCCAGCAGCCTAACCGGGACAGGGGATCCTACAGATACGCAGTATTTT. Translated: CASSLTGTGDPTDTQYF.

This clone was recorded many times. The genes are TRBV7-3 and TRBJ1-2, with no clear D. V lost 6 bases to trimming and J lost 8 bases, with 16 bases between them. The CDR3 sequence is 13 residues long. Germline assignment: CDR1 SGHTA and CDR2 FQGTGA. The CDR3: CASRRSDSEGYTF. DNA of the CDR3: TGTGCCAGCAGAAGGTCGGACTCTGAGGGCTACACCTTC. The entire variable domain, with the rest obtained from reference TRBV7-3 and TRBJ1-2, is as follows: GAGVSQTPSNKVTEKGKYVELRCDPISGHTALYWYRQSLGQGPEFLIYFQGTGAADDSGLPNDRFFAVRPEGSVSTLKIQRTERGDSAVYLCASRRSDSEGYTFGSGTRLTVV.

Ten or more counts support this clone. The chain has TRBV5-1 and TRBJ2-7; D gene unclear. The V end was cut by 4 bases, the J end by 5 bases, with 22 bases between. Germline V CDR1 and CDR2: SGHRS, YFSETQ. The CDR3 runs to 16 residues. The CDR3 region is CASSVYQALSINEQYF. CDR3 in DNA: TGCGCCAGCAGCGTCTACCAGGCCCTCTCGATTAACGAGCAGTACTTC. Looking up the rest from reference TRBV5-1 and TRBJ2-7 gives the full variable domain: KAGVTQTPRYLIKTRGQQVTLSCSPISGHRSVSWYQQTPGQGLQFLFEYFSETQRNKGNFPGRFSGRQFSNSRSEMNVSTLELGDSALYLCASSVYQALSINEQYFGPGTRLTVT.

This clone was seen ten or more times. The CDR3 is CASSFGGSYEQYF. CDR3 sequence (DNA): TGTGCCAGCAGCTTCGGGGGATCCTACGAGCAGTACTTC. The chain is built from TRBV11-2 and TRBJ2-7, with a possible D match to TRBD2 (6 bases). Per germline, CDR1 SGHAT and CDR2 FQNNGV. The CDR3 consists of 13 residues. V gave up 3 bases and J gave up 1 base, with 7 bases separating them.

This clone showed up many times. The chain links TRBV11-3 to TRBJ2-1; the D is unclear. This CDR3 contains 13 residues. The V end lost 5 bases, the J end lost 11 bases, and 16 bases lay between the germline ends. From germline, CDR1 is SGHNT and CDR2 YENEEA. The CDR3 loop reads CASSPGDFPKQFF. CDR3 coding DNA: TGTGCCAGCAGCCCAGGTGATTTCCCCAAGCAGTTCTTC.

This clone was found many times. V and J are TRBV2 and TRBJ2-6; no clear D. Germline V gene data show CDR1 as SNHLY and CDR2 as FYNNEI. This CDR3 region has 15 residues. Between the trimmed V and J ends, which lost 5 bases and 1 base, there was a span of 9 bases. CDR3 DNA sequence: TGTGCCAGCAGTACACACAGATCTGGGGCCAACGTCCTGACTTTC. This codes for CASSTHRSGANVLTF.

This clone was detected many times. V gene TRBV4-1 combines with J gene TRBJ1-1; 9 bases are shared with TRBD1. Germline V gene sequence: CDR1 MGHRA, CDR2 YSYEKL. Unmatched junction bases numbered 4, after V lost 4 bases and J lost 1 base. The CDR3 loop spans 15 amino acids. The CDR3 spells CASSLPGQGNTEAFF. The CDR3 coding sequence is TGCGCCAGCAGCCTCCCGGGACAGGGGAACACTGAAGCTTTCTTT.

Many counts were recorded for this clone. The V gene is TRBV4-3, the J gene TRBJ2-4; TRBD1 might be the D (6 bases). Germline lookup yields CDR1 LGHNA and CDR2 YSLEER. V was cut by 2 bases and J by 0 bases, with 20 bases left in between. The CDR3 contains 19 residues. In DNA, the CDR3 is TGCGCCAGCAGCCAAAGGTACCCTAAGGGGGAAGTAGCCAAAAACATTCAGTACTTC. This codes for CASSQRYPKGEVAKNIQYF.

This clone was seen repeatedly, ten times or more. This chain uses TRBV10-3 with TRBJ2-7; perhaps TRBD1 as D (6 bases). V lost 4 bases and J lost 6, with 13 bases in between. This CDR3 spans 13 amino acids. Germline V gives CDR1 ENHRY, CDR2 SYGVKD. CDR3 bases: TGTGCCATCAGTGCTATAACGGACAGCGAGCAGTACTTC. It yields the protein CAISAITDSEQYF.

This clone was seen ten or more times. The chain carries TRBV12-3 or TRBV12-4 and TRBJ1-2; TRBD1 matches at 7 bases. V lost 2 bases and J lost 7; bases outside the gene matches: 4. This CDR3 contains 13 residues. The CDR3 DNA reads as TGTGCCAGCAGTTTAACAGGGGTGCCTGGCTACACCTTC. Translating it yields CASSLTGVPGYTF.